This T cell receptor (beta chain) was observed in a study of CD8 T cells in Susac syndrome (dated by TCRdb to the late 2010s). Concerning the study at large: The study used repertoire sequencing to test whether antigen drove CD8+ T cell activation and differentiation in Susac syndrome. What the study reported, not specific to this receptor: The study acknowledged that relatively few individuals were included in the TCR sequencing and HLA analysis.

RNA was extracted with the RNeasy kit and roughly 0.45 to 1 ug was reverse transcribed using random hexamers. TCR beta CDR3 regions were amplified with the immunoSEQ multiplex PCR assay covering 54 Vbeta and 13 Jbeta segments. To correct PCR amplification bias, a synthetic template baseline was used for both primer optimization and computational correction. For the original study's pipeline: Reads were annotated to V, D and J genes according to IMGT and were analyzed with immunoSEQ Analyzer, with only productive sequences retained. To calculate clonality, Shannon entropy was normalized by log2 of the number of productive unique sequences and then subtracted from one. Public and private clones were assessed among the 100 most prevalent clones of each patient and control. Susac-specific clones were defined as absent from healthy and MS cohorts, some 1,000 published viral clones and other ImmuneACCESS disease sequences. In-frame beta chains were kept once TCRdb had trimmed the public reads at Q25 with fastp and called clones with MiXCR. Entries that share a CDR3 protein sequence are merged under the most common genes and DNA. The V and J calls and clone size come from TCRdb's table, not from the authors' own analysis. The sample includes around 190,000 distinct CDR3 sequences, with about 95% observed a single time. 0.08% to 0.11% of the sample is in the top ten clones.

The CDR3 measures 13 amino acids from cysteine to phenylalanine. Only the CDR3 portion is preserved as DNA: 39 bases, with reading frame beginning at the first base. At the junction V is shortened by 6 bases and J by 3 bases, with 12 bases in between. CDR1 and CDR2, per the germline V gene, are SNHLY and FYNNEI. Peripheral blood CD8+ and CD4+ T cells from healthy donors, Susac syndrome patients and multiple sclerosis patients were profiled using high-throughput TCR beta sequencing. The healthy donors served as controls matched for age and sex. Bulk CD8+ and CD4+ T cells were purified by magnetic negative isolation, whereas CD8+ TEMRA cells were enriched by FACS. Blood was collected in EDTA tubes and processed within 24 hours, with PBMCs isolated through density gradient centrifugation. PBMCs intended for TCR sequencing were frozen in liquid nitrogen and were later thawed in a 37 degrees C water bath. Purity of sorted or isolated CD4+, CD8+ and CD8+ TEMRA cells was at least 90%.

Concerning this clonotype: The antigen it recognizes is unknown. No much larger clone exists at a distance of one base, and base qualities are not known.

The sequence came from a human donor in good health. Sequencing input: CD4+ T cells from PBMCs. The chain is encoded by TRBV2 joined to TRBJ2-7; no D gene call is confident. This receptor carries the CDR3 CASRGRPSYEQYF. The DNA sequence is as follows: TGTGCCAGCAGGGGCAGGCCCAGCTACGAGCAGTACTTC.